These 30 T cell receptor beta chains originate from one sample sequenced in a study of cytomegalovirus exposure and HLA in healthy donors. This PCR relied on a set of 60 Vbeta primers and 13 Jbeta primers. TCRdb's table, derived via immunoSEQ multiplex PCR, lists solely in-frame clones and lacks some. This table holds around 130,000 clones. Sequenced input: PBMCs. These receptors all stem from a woman in her sixties in good health and CMV-seronegative.

V gene TRBV10-1 combines with J gene TRBJ2-3; 10 nucleotides agree with TRBD2. Germline CDR1 reads WNHNN; CDR2 reads SYGVQD (reference sequence). Unmatched junction bases numbered 5, after V lost 4 bases and J lost 4 bases. The CDR3 loop spans 15 amino acids. Here the CDR3 reads CASSGLAGGPDTQYF. The CDR3 DNA reads as TGCGCCAGCAGTGGGTTAGCGGGGGGACCAGATACGCAGTATTTT.

V gene TRBV19 combines with J gene TRBJ1-4; maybe TRBD1 (5 bases). V lost 1 base, J lost 0 bases, and 9 bases lay in between. Germline assignment: CDR1 LNHDA and CDR2 SQIVND (reference sequence). This CDR3 spans 16 amino acids. CDR3: CASSIGQISTNEKLFF. The DNA of the CDR3 is TGTGCCAGTAGTATAGGACAGATATCAACTAATGAAAAACTGTTTTTT.

With respect to this clone: One end of the junction does not line up with germline, which may come from a read error. The chain uses TRBV7-9 and TRBJ1-4, with D possibly being TRBD1 (5 bases). From germline, CDR1 is SEHNR and CDR2 FQNEAQ (reference sequence). The CDR3 runs 16 residues. The CDR3, as DNA: TGTGCCATCAGCCGGGGGGTGATCACAACTAATGAAAAACTGTTTTTT. Translation: CAISRGVITTNEKLFF.

This rearrangement joins TRBV2 to TRBJ1-4, with 9 bases that match TRBD1. The CDR3 sequence is 14 residues long. Germline CDR1 and CDR2: SNHLY and FYNNEI. V lost 8 bases, J lost 16 bases, and 17 bases stayed unmatched. The CDR3 reads CASGQGTRAPRGFF. CDR3 coding DNA: TGTGCCAGCGGACAGGGGACCCGAGCCCCGAGAGGGTTTTTT.

This chain uses TRBV25-1 with TRBJ1-4; D is uncertain. The CDR3 runs 12 residues. The germline V and J ends were trimmed by 8 bases and 7 bases, with 11 bases remaining between them. In germline, CDR1 is MGHDK, CDR2 SYGVNS. In nucleotides, the CDR3 is TGTGCCAGCCAGGCAGGAAGTGAAAAACTGTTTTTT. It translates to CASQAGSEKLFF.

The rearrangement joins TRBV18 to TRBJ1-1, with no clear D. With 3 bases removed from V and 1 base from J, the gap between germline ends came to 6 bases. Germline lookup yields CDR1 KGHSH and CDR2 LQKENI. This CDR3 comprises 13 residues. For the CDR3, the DNA is TGTGCCAGCTCACCGACAAAGAACACTGAAGCTTTCTTT. Encoded protein: CASSPTKNTEAFF.

This chain joins TRBV2 and TRBJ1-5, with no clear D. The V gene lost 3 bases and the J gene lost 1 base, with 7 bases spanning the gap. CDR1 and CDR2 from the germline V gene are SNHLY and FYNNEI. CDR3 size: 14 residues. The CDR3 bases are TGTGCCAGCAGTGACAGGCAAAGCAATCAGCCCCAGCATTTT. This translates into CASSDRQSNQPQHF.

The rearrangement joins TRBV29-1 to TRBJ1-1; possibly TRBD1 for D (6 bases). The germline V gene encodes CDR1 SQVTM and CDR2 ANQGSEA. The V end was cut by 7 bases, the J end by 0 bases, with 12 bases between. This CDR3 region has 13 residues. The CDR3 reads CSGTRTVNTEAFF. DNA for the CDR3: TGCAGCGGTACTCGGACAGTGAACACTGAAGCTTTCTTT.

This CDR3 reads CASSLVSPDTQYF. The CDR3 coding sequence is TGCGCCAGCAGCTTGGTATCCCCAGATACGCAGTATTTT. V and J are TRBV5-1 and TRBJ2-3, with D uncertain. V was trimmed by 0 bases and J by 4 bases, leaving 6 bases between them. The germline V gene encodes CDR1 SGHRS and CDR2 YFSETQ. The CDR3 is 13 residues long.

J is TRBJ2-5 and V is TRBV7-6; a possible D gene is TRBD1 (6 bases). Germline CDR1 and CDR2: SGHVS and FNYEAQ. CDR3 length: 15 amino acids. The germline V and J ends were trimmed by 0 bases and 5 bases, with 13 bases remaining between them. The CDR3 is CASSLAGQGWETQYF. The CDR3 DNA reads TGTGCCAGCAGCTTAGCAGGTCAGGGGTGGGAGACCCAGTACTTC.

V gene TRBV7-9 combines with J gene TRBJ2-2, with 9 bases fitting TRBD2. This CDR3 is 16 amino acids long. Germline CDR1 and CDR2: SEHNR and FQNEAQ (reference sequence). Unmatched junction bases numbered 8, after V lost 5 bases and J lost 4 bases. CDR3 protein: CASSKEGGRGTGELFF. CDR3 in DNA: TGTGCCAGCAGCAAAGAGGGCGGGAGGGGCACCGGGGAGCTGTTTTTT.

The chain employs TRBV5-6 and TRBJ2-7, with 10 nucleotides matching TRBD2. The germline V gene has CDR1 SGHDT and CDR2 YYEEEE. The CDR3 sequence is 15 residues long. V shed 0 bases, J shed 3 bases, and the junction held 3 bases outside the gene matches. CDR3: CASSLELAGRYEQYF. The CDR3 nucleotides read TGTGCCAGCAGCTTGGAACTAGCGGGACGCTACGAGCAGTACTTC.

This sequence joins TRBV9 and TRBJ1-5; 8 bases map to TRBD1. The trim removed 4 bases at V and 6 bases at J, leaving 9 bases unmatched. Germline assignment: CDR1 SGDLS and CDR2 YYNGEE. The length of the CDR3 is 15 residues. The CDR3 loop is CASSPGQGMSQPQHF. Here the CDR3 DNA reads TGTGCCAGCAGCCCCGGACAGGGAATGAGTCAGCCCCAGCATTTT.

The chain uses TRBV2 and TRBJ1-1, with 7 bases lining up with TRBD1. The V gene's germline CDR1 is SNHLY and CDR2 FYNNEI. CDR3 length: 13 amino acids. The trim removed 7 bases at V and 5 bases at J, leaving 7 bases unmatched. The CDR3 protein is CASIDRVGTEAFF. The CDR3 DNA is TGTGCCAGCATCGACAGGGTGGGGACTGAAGCTTTCTTT.

J is TRBJ2-5 and V is TRBV6-5; tentative D call: TRBD2 (5 bases). CDR3 length equals 12 residues. The V gene lost 7 bases and the J gene lost 5 bases, with 11 bases spanning the gap. Per germline, CDR1 MNHEY and CDR2 SVGAGI. The chain's CDR3 is CASMRAQETQYF. The CDR3 DNA is TGTGCCAGCATGAGGGCCCAGGAGACCCAGTACTTC.

The chain's CDR3 is CASSFRGTTSGSPYEQYF. CDR3 coding DNA: TGTGCCAGCAGCTTCCGGGGTACTACTAGCGGGAGCCCCTACGAGCAGTACTTC. The chain couples TRBV7-2 to TRBJ2-7; 11 bases are a match to TRBD2. Germline CDR1 is SGHTA and CDR2 is FQGNSA. The CDR3 has 18 amino acids. The junction had 12 bases not matched to a gene; V was cut back by 3 bases and J by 2 bases.

The chain links TRBV28 to TRBJ1-3, with D tentatively TRBD1 (5 bases). Germline V gene data show CDR1 as MDHEN and CDR2 as SYDVKM. The CDR3 has 17 residues. V dropped 7 bases and J dropped 4 bases, with 23 bases sitting between them. DNA for the CDR3: TGTGCCAGCACTCCACGCGGCGGAAGGGGCGCAGGAAACACCATATATTTT. Translated: CASTPRGGRGAGNTIYF.

The chain links TRBV6-1 to TRBJ1-5; D perhaps matches TRBD1 (5 bases). Germline V CDR1 and CDR2: MNHNS, SASEGT. Trimming shortened V by 6 bases and J by 5 bases, and 17 bases separated the two germline ends. There are 15 residues in the CDR3. DNA for the CDR3: TGTGCCAGCAGCCCCTTCTCACAGGCGTATCAGCCCCAGCATTTT. Protein product: CASSPFSQAYQPQHF.

The rearrangement uses TRBV11-2 and TRBJ2-6, with D hard to call. This CDR3 is built from 19 residues. The ends were cut back, 3 bases at V and 1 base at J, with 19 bases in the middle. Germline CDR1 and CDR2: SGHAT and FQNNGV. Written as DNA, the CDR3 is TGTGCCAGCAGCTTTTCATCTAGTTACACTACATCTGGGGCCAACGTCCTGACTTTC. Translating gives CASSFSSSYTTSGANVLTF.

This chain links TRBV7-9 with TRBJ1-2; D perhaps matches TRBD1 (5 bases). The CDR3 is 14 residues long. V lost 1 base, J lost 9 bases, and 15 bases lay in between. Germline V CDR1 and CDR2: SEHNR, FQNEAQ (reference sequence). The CDR3 reads CASSLDVTASSYTF. The CDR3 nucleotides read TGTGCCAGCAGCTTAGATGTGACAGCCTCTAGCTACACCTTC.

CDR3 loop: CASSSMRGGYAEAFF. DNA for the CDR3: TGTGCCAGCAGCTCAATGAGGGGAGGGTACGCTGAAGCTTTCTTT. This chain links TRBV11-2 with TRBJ1-1, with D possibly matching TRBD1 (5 bases). Per the germline V gene, CDR1 is SGHAT and CDR2 is FQNNGV. Trimming shortened V by 4 bases and J by 6 bases, and 18 bases separated the two germline ends. This CDR3 is 15 amino acids long. Complete variable domain (other parts from reference TRBV11-2 and TRBJ1-1): EAGVAQSPRYKIIEKRQSVAFWCNPISGHATLYWYQQILGQGPKLLIQFQNNGVVDDSQLPKDRFSAERLKGVDSTLKIQPAKLEDSAVYLCASSSMRGGYAEAFFGQGTRLTVV.

V gene TRBV14 combines with J gene TRBJ1-3; D is unclear. This CDR3 region has 15 residues. Germline CDR1 is SGHDN and CDR2 is FVKESK. The ends were cut back, 0 bases at V and 0 bases at J, with 6 bases in the middle. For the CDR3, the DNA is TGTGCCAGCAGCCAAGATTTACACTCTGGAAACACCATATATTTT. Amino acid sequence: CASSQDLHSGNTIYF.

In DNA, the CDR3 is TGTGCCAGCAGCCAGTATAATGAGCAGTTCTTC. It yields the protein CASSQYNEQFF. The chain has TRBV14 and TRBJ2-1, with no clear D. V was shortened by 3 bases and J by 7 bases, with 4 bases between the two germline ends. The CDR3 spans 11 residues. Germline V gene lookup returns CDR1 SGHDN and CDR2 FVKESK.

J is TRBJ2-2 and V is TRBV7-3; 10 bases fit TRBD2. The germline CDR1 and CDR2 sequences are SGHTA and FQGTGA. This CDR3 is built from 16 residues. V lost 5 bases to trimming and J lost 1 base; unmatched junction nucleotides: 4. The CDR3 DNA follows: TGTGCCAGCAGCCCTACTAGCGGGGAGAACACCGGGGAGCTGTTTTTT. It is translated as CASSPTSGENTGELFF.

The chain links TRBV30 to TRBJ2-5; TRBD2 is a possible D gene (5 bases). Germline V gene lookup returns CDR1 GTSNPN and CDR2 SVGIG (reference sequence). The length of the CDR3 is 11 residues. Trimming cost V 4 bases and J 7 bases, with 10 bases left between them. The CDR3 sequence is CAWTRGGTQYF. The CDR3 DNA sequence: TGTGCCTGGACACGGGGTGGGACCCAGTACTTC.

The V and J genes are TRBV29-1 and TRBJ1-3, with TRBD1 identical over 10 bases. Germline CDR1 SQVTM, CDR2 ANQGSEA. The CDR3 runs to 13 residues. With 7 bases clipped from V and 8 bases from J, the junction kept 8 bases outside the gene matches. Here the CDR3 reads CSAMTGGRDTIYF. The CDR3 DNA follows: TGCAGCGCAATGACAGGGGGCCGGGACACCATATATTTT.

The genes are TRBV29-1 and TRBJ2-1; 15 bases are shared with TRBD2. This CDR3 spans 18 amino acids. The V segment lost 4 bases and the J segment 9 bases; nucleotides outside the gene matches: 16. CDR1 and CDR2 from the germline V gene are SQVTM and ANQGSEA. The CDR3 loop reads CSVVRAGLAGGGLLEQFF. For the CDR3, the DNA is TGCAGCGTTGTCAGGGCGGGACTAGCGGGAGGCGGGTTACTTGAGCAGTTCTTC.

V is TRBV5-1 and J is TRBJ2-7, with 14 bases fitting TRBD2. V lost 4 bases, J lost 5 bases, and 8 bases stayed unmatched. Germline V gene lookup returns CDR1 SGHRS and CDR2 YFSETQ. The CDR3 consists of 16 residues. The CDR3 spells CASSPEGTSGSHEQYF. In DNA form, the CDR3 reads TGCGCCAGCAGCCCGGAAGGGACTAGCGGGAGTCACGAGCAGTACTTC.

V usage is TRBV28 and J usage is TRBJ2-6, with D maybe TRBD1 (5 bases). Germline CDR1 MDHEN, CDR2 SYDVKM. Trimming left V 6 bases short and J 3 bases short, with 18 bases between. The CDR3 is 17 amino acids. This CDR3 is CASSQQGLTLGANVLTF. CDR3 coding DNA: TGTGCCAGCAGCCAGCAGGGTCTAACTCTTGGGGCCAACGTCCTGACTTTC.

The rearrangement joins TRBV6-1 to TRBJ2-3; no reliable D call. Trimming pared 6 bases from V and 1 base from J, leaving 8 bases between. The CDR3 loop spans 13 amino acids. The germline CDR1 and CDR2 sequences are MNHNS and SASEGT. In DNA, the CDR3 is TGTGCCAGCAGAAAAGAGGGCACAGATACGCAGTATTTT. Amino acid sequence: CASRKEGTDTQYF.